This is a list of T cell receptor beta chains from one sample in a study of CD8 T cells in Susac syndrome. TCRdb fed the immunoSEQ multiplex PCR reads into MiXCR, producing one record per CDR3 protein. Altogether about 120,000 distinct CDR3 sequences are present, roughly 94% being singletons, with the ten largest covering 0.28%. Sequencing was carried out using CD8+ T cells from PBMCs. These receptors originate from a human donor with Susac syndrome. Both conserved end residues are part of each CDR3. The D gene is left open where the match is weak. Part of the rows lack a size; the others show once, few, many or a class for expanded clones.

v_call	d_call	j_call	clone_size	cdr3_nt	cdr3_aa
TRBV5-6	-	TRBJ1-1	-	TGTGCCAGCAGCGCGTGGGACACTGAAGCTTTCTTT	CASSAWDTEAFF
TRBV29-1	-	TRBJ1-2	-	TGCAGCGTTGTCAGACCTAACTATGGCTACACCTTC	CSVVRPNYGYTF
TRBV9	TRBD1	TRBJ1-2	-	TGTGCCAGCAGCGTAGCCCCGACAGGGCCTAACTATGGCTACACCTTC	CASSVAPTGPNYGYTF
TRBV7-8	TRBD2	TRBJ2-1	-	TGTGCCAGCAGCTTAGGACTAATCGGGGGGGGAGATGAGCAGTTCTTC	CASSLGLIGGGDEQFF
TRBV7-9	-	TRBJ1-2	-	TGTGCCAGCAGCTTAGCGCTCTATGGCTACACCTTC	CASSLALYGYTF
TRBV27	TRBD2	TRBJ2-7	-	TGTGCCAGCAGTCCCGGGACTAGCGGGGGACGACCCTACGAGCAGTACTTC	CASSPGTSGGRPYEQYF
TRBV6-5	-	TRBJ1-3	once	TGTGCCAGCAGTTACGGGGAGGAAATCTCTGGAAACACCATATATTTT	CASSYGEEISGNTIYF
TRBV27	-	TRBJ2-7	-	TGTGCCAGCAGTCACAGGAGGTTGTCCTACGAGCAGTACTTC	CASSHRRLSYEQYF
TRBV6-5	-	TRBJ2-7	-	TGTGCCAGCAGTTACTCGTTGGGGAGCGAGCAGTACTTC	CASSYSLGSEQYF
TRBV6-5	-	TRBJ1-1	-	TGTGCCAGCAGTTACTCGCGAGGGATTGAAGCTTTCTTT	CASSYSRGIEAFF
TRBV12-3/TRBV12-4	-	TRBJ2-7	-	TGTGCCAGCAGTTCAGGACAGCCCTACGAGCAGTACTTC	CASSSGQPYEQYF
TRBV3-1	-	TRBJ2-3	-	TGTGCCAGCAGCCTCTCCTTAGTGAGCACAGATACGCAGTATTTT	CASSLSLVSTDTQYF
TRBV10-3	-	TRBJ2-2	-	TGTGCCATCATGCCACCGAACACCGGGGAGCTGTTTTTT	CAIMPPNTGELFF
TRBV9	-	TRBJ2-3	-	TGTGCCAGCAACACACCGGGACTAGATACGCAGTATTTT	CASNTPGLDTQYF
TRBV9	TRBD2	TRBJ2-5	-	TGTGCCAGCAGGGGGGAGGGTTTCCAAGAGACCCAGTACTTC	CASRGEGFQETQYF
TRBV6-2/TRBV6-3	TRBD1	TRBJ1-1	-	TGTGCCAGCAGTTATACGGGACAGGGAAGGAAGACTGAAGCTTTCTTT	CASSYTGQGRKTEAFF
TRBV4-2	-	TRBJ2-6	-	TGTGCCAGCAGCCACCCCGACGGAGGTAGCTCTGGGGCCAACGTCCTGACTTTC	CASSHPDGGSSGANVLTF
TRBV7-2	TRBD2	TRBJ2-5	-	TGTGCCAGCAGCCAAGTCCTAGCGGGGGGCCGACAAGAGACCCAGTACTTC	CASSQVLAGGRQETQYF